Listed here are 18 T cell receptor beta chains from one sample, sequenced in a study of CD8+CD57+ T cells in acquired aplastic anemia. It was genomic DNA that served as the template for profiling TCR beta VDJ and CDR3. TCRdb reprocessed the reads via MiXCR and lists one record per CDR3 protein. The top ten clones hold 7.5% to 9.5% of a sample with about 150,000 distinct CDR3 sequences, roughly 40% of them seen once. Sequencing input: sorted CD4+, CD8+, or CD8+CD57+ T cells (not recorded which) from PBMCs. The source of these receptors is a human donor in good health, serving as a control.

This clonotype was counted many times. V gene TRBV2 combines with J gene TRBJ2-3, with TRBD1 matching 8 bases. The V gene's germline CDR1 is SNHLY and CDR2 FYNNEI. Trimming at V came to 6 bases and at J to 2 bases, leaving 7 bases not matched to a gene. The CDR3 loop spans 15 amino acids. The CDR3 protein is CASSDRGRHTDTQYF. The CDR3 region has the DNA TGTGCCAGCAGCGACAGGGGTCGCCACACAGATACGCAGTATTTT.

Here the CDR3 DNA reads TGCGCCAGCAGCTTAGTGGGACAGCATACTAGCACAGATACGCAGTATTTT. Protein product: CASSLVGQHTSTDTQYF. The rearrangement uses TRBV5-1 and TRBJ2-3, with 7 nucleotides matching TRBD1. Germline V gene data show CDR1 as SGHRS and CDR2 as YFSETQ. The CDR3 is made up of 17 amino acids. J was trimmed by 0 bases and V by 2 bases; bases with no gene match: 9.

About this clonotype itself: A much bigger clone sits one base away, suggesting this may be a read error. The chain employs TRBV29-1 and TRBJ1-4, with no clear D. This CDR3 is 13 amino acids long. Germline CDR1 SQVTM, CDR2 ANQGSEA. The CDR3 DNA follows: TGCAGTGCTAGCCGAGGGCCTAATGAAGAACTGTTTTTT. Amino acids: CSASRGPNEELFF. Looking up the rest from reference TRBV29-1 and TRBJ1-4 gives the full variable domain: SAVISQKPSRDICQRGTSLTIQCQVDSQVTMMFWYRQQPGQSLTLIATANQGSEATYESGFVIDKFPISRPNLTFSTLTVSNMSPEDSSIYLCSASRGPNEELFFGSGTQLSVL.

V and J are TRBV29-1 and TRBJ1-2; D gene ambiguous. V was trimmed by 0 bases and J by 1 base, leaving 12 bases between them. This CDR3 has 15 residues. Germline assignment: CDR1 SQVTM and CDR2 ANQGSEA. The CDR3: CSVEDGRGLNYGYTF. The CDR3 DNA is TGCAGCGTTGAAGACGGGCGTGGGCTTAACTATGGCTACACCTTC.

The V gene is TRBV30, the J gene TRBJ1-1; weak D call: TRBD1 (6 bases). V lost 2 bases and J lost 1, with 11 bases in between. Germline CDR1 reads GTSNPN; CDR2 reads SVGIG (reference sequence). CDR3 length: 14 amino acids. The CDR3, as DNA: TGTGCCTGGAGTCTTGGGGGGCCGAACACTGAAGCTTTCTTT. Protein sequence: CAWSLGGPNTEAFF.

The chain carries TRBV5-1 and TRBJ2-5, with 9 bases identical to TRBD1. The CDR3 contains 16 residues. V was clipped by 1 base and J by 2 bases; unmatched bases: 6. The germline CDR1 and CDR2 sequences are SGHRS and YFSETQ. CDR3 bases: TGCGCCAGCAGCTTGCAAAGGGGGACAGGGCAAGAGACCCAGTACTTC. Its protein product is CASSLQRGTGQETQYF.

Details on this clonotype: Just one base apart from a much larger clone, this may be a read error. The V call is TRBV10-3, the J call TRBJ1-2; D not resolved. The germline V and J ends were trimmed by 4 bases and 8 bases, with 23 bases remaining between them. CDR1 is ENHRY, CDR2 SYGVKD, per germline. CDR3 length: 16 amino acids. The CDR3 here is CAISVPLGIGPSGYTF. DNA of the CDR3: TGTGCCATCAGTGTCCCTCTGGGAATAGGACCATCGGGCTACACCTTC.

This clonotype was seen ten or more times. This chain joins TRBV9 and TRBJ2-1; TRBD2 matches 11 bases. CDR1 is SGDLS and CDR2 is YYNGEE in the germline V gene. The CDR3 runs 16 residues. The J segment lost 7 bases and the V segment lost 0 bases, leaving 6 bases of the junction unmatched. CDR3 sequence: CASSVEPASGGNEQFF. The CDR3 DNA is TGTGCCAGCAGCGTAGAACCGGCTAGCGGGGGGAATGAGCAGTTCTTC.

This clonotype was seen at least ten times. The chain couples TRBV6-1 to TRBJ1-2, with TRBD1 as a possible D gene (6 bases). Germline CDR1 and CDR2: MNHNS and SASEGT. Trimming cost V 2 bases and J 13 bases, with 23 bases left between them. The CDR3 sequence is 15 residues long. CDR3 nucleotide sequence: TGTGCCAGCAGTGAACAGGGGCCTGCTTCAAGTCGGTCCACCTTC. Its translation: CASSEQGPASSRSTF.

This clonotype was detected a few times. The chain joins TRBV20-1 to TRBJ2-7; 7 bases fit TRBD1. Germline CDR1 and CDR2: DFQATT and SNEGSKA (reference sequence). The CDR3 length is 15 residues. Trimming took 1 base from V and 6 from J; bases not matched to a gene: 12. CDR3 loop: CSARGRGQGVPEQYF. The CDR3 coding sequence is TGCAGTGCTAGAGGAAGGGGGCAGGGTGTCCCCGAGCAGTACTTC.

The chain recombines TRBV7-9 with TRBJ2-1, with a tentative D call TRBD1 (5 bases). CDR3 length: 11 residues. Germline V gene sequence: CDR1 SEHNR, CDR2 FQNEAQ (reference sequence). Between the trimmed V and J ends, which lost 5 bases and 9 bases, there was a span of 8 bases. CDR3 region: CASSMGREQFF. Here the CDR3 DNA reads TGTGCCAGCAGCATGGGGCGTGAGCAGTTCTTC. Supplemented by reference TRBV7-9 and TRBJ2-1, the full variable domain reads DTGVSQNPRHKITKRGQNVTFRCDPISEHNRLYWYRQTLGQGPEFLTYFQNEAQLEKSRLLSDRFSAERPKGSFSTLEIQRTEQGDSAMYLCASSMGREQFFGPGTRLTVL.

With respect to this clonotype: A single base separates this from a much larger clone, so it may be a read error. This chain joins TRBV19 and TRBJ1-1; tentatively, D is TRBD1 (5 bases). This CDR3 is 15 amino acids long. V was clipped by 9 bases and J by 4 bases, with 21 bases between them. Looked up from germline, CDR1 is LNHDA and CDR2 is SQIVND (reference sequence). The CDR3 nucleotides are TGTGCCAGCAGCTCTCAGGGAGTCAGGAGCACTGAAGCTTTCTTT. This translates into CASSSQGVRSTEAFF.

This clonotype was recorded at least ten times. The V gene is TRBV6-1, the J gene TRBJ1-2, with D uncertain. CDR1 is MNHNS, CDR2 SASEGT, per germline. Trimming pared 10 bases from V and 4 bases from J, leaving 16 bases between. The CDR3 contains 13 residues. CDR3 residues: CATSETQIYGYTF. The CDR3 DNA is TGTGCCACCTCTGAAACCCAGATCTATGGCTACACCTTC.

This clonotype has at least ten counts. The rearrangement joins TRBV18 to TRBJ2-3; D ambiguous. This CDR3 spans 12 amino acids. The V end was cut by 3 bases, the J end by 10 bases, with 11 bases between. The germline V gene encodes CDR1 KGHSH and CDR2 LQKENI. The CDR3 coding sequence is TGTGCCAGCTCACCGAAGGGTGAAGCGCAGTATTTT. As protein: CASSPKGEAQYF. Using reference TRBV18 and TRBJ2-3 for the parts outside the CDR3, the full variable domain is NAGVMQNPRHLVRRRGQEARLRCSPMKGHSHVYWYRQLPEEGLKFMVYLQKENIIDESGMPKERFSAEFPKEGPSILRIQQVVRGDSAAYFCASSPKGEAQYFGPGTRLTVL.

As to this clonotype: A much larger clone sits a single nucleotide away, making a read error possible. It is likely a read error, because the conserved phenylalanine at the end of the CDR3 is missing. The rearrangement uses TRBV6-1 and TRBJ1-1; no definite D call. The CDR3 length is 13 residues. CDR1 and CDR2 from the germline V gene are MNHNS and SASEGT. The germline V and J ends were trimmed by 1 base and 4 bases, with 7 bases remaining between them. CDR3 DNA sequence: TGTGCCAGCAGTGAAGGATGGATCACTGAAGCTTTCCTT. It yields the protein CASSEGWITEAFL.

The table lists this clonotype with many counts. The rearrangement links TRBV12-3 or TRBV12-4 to TRBJ2-3; 8 positions match TRBD1. Germline trimming cut 6 bases from V and 8 bases from J; bases unmatched to any gene: 4. The CDR3 length is 12 residues. The CDR3 nucleotides are TGTGCCAGCAGGCAGGGGGCGGGTACGCAGTATTTT. Amino acid sequence: CASRQGAGTQYF.

A few counts support this clonotype. This chain joins TRBV30 and TRBJ2-2; D unresolved. V gave up 3 bases and J gave up 1 base, with 12 bases separating them. The CDR3 sequence is 15 residues long. Germline-derived CDR1 and CDR2 are GTSNPN and SVGIG (reference sequence). The CDR3 protein is CAWRAVRWNTGELFF. CDR3 sequence (DNA): TGTGCCTGGAGGGCTGTAAGGTGGAACACCGGGGAGCTGTTTTTT.

This sequence joins TRBV10-1 and TRBJ1-5, with TRBD1 as a possible D gene (6 bases). The germline V gene encodes CDR1 WNHNN and CDR2 SYGVQD (reference sequence). This CDR3 comprises 14 residues. Trimming took 5 bases from V and 1 from J, leaving 9 bases between them. CDR3 DNA sequence: TGCGCCAGCAGTACAGGGCCCAGCAATCAGCCCCAGCATTTT. Encoded protein: CASSTGPSNQPQHF.